The 24 T cell receptor beta chains reported below all come from one sample, sequenced in a study of esophageal squamous cell carcinoma under preoperative chemotherapy. TCRdb re-called the PCR reads through MiXCR, storing one row per CDR3 protein. Among fewer than 18,000 distinct CDR3 sequences listed, roughly 60% were seen once. Time point in this sample: before preoperative PTX-NDP chemotherapy. This sample was gathered from a patient given preoperative chemotherapy. The origin of the receptors is a human donor with esophageal squamous cell carcinoma. The donor label of this sample is uncertain.

This clonotype was seen a handful of times. V usage is TRBV9 and J usage is TRBJ2-1, with 7 bases lining up with TRBD1. The CDR3 length is 14 residues. V was pared by 2 bases and J by 5 bases, with 4 bases of the junction left unmatched. Germline CDR1 SGDLS, CDR2 YYNGEE. The CDR3 protein is CASSVLQGNNEQFF. Here the CDR3 DNA reads TGTGCCAGCAGCGTCTTACAGGGGAACAATGAGCAGTTCTTC. The full variable domain, its missing parts supplied by reference TRBV9 and TRBJ2-1, is DSGVTQTPKHLITATGQRVTLRCSPRSGDLSVYWYQQSLDQGLQFLIQYYNGEERAKGNILERFSAQQFPDLHSELNLSSLELGDSALYFCASSVLQGNNEQFFGPGTRLTVL.

This clonotype was recorded at least ten times. This chain joins TRBV7-2 and TRBJ2-1; D remains unclear. The germline gives CDR1 SGHTA, CDR2 FQGNSA. The CDR3 consists of 11 residues. Trimming stripped 5 bases from V and 2 bases from J, with 1 base between. The CDR3 coding sequence is TGTGCCAGCAGCCCCTACAATGAGCAGTTCTTC. This sequence encodes CASSPYNEQFF. Variable domain in full (rest from reference TRBV7-2 and TRBJ2-1): GAGVSQSPSNKVTEKGKDVELRCDPISGHTALYWYRQSLGQGLEFLIYFQGNSAPDKSGLPSDRFSAERTGGSVSTLTIQRTQQEDSAVYLCASSPYNEQFFGPGTRLTVL.

This clonotype came up once. The junction departs from germline at one end; a sequencing error may be responsible. This rearrangement joins TRBV10-1 to TRBJ2-3; possibly TRBD1 for D (6 bases). CDR3 length: 15 amino acids. CDR1 WNHNN and CDR2 SYGVQD come from the germline V gene (reference sequence). The CDR3, as DNA: TGCGCCAGGGGACCTGGGGGCAGTGACCCAGATACCCAGTATTTT. Protein: CARGPGGSDPDTQYF.

The V and J genes are TRBV6-1 and TRBJ2-3; D may correspond to TRBD1 or TRBD2 (5 bases each). The J call may be in error: the DNA end matches TRBJ2-2 better. The length of the CDR3 is 14 residues. Germline-derived CDR1 and CDR2 are MNHNS and SASEGT. Here the CDR3 DNA reads TGTGCCAGCAGCCAGGGTGTGAACACCGGGACGCTGTTTTTT. It specifies CASSQGVNTGTLFF.

This clonotype was detected only once. This sequence joins TRBV7-2 and TRBJ2-5; the D gene is possibly TRBD1 (6 bases). Trimming took off 5 bases at V and 4 bases at J, with 20 bases between the two ends. CDR3 size: 16 residues. Germline V gives CDR1 SGHTA, CDR2 FQGNSA. The CDR3 is CASSLGRNRATETQYF. The DNA for the CDR3 is TGTGCCAGCAGCCTCGGGCGAAACAGGGCAACAGAGACCCAGTACTTC.

This chain joins TRBV6-1 and TRBJ2-5, with 9 bases fitting TRBD1. Looked up from germline, CDR1 is MNHNS and CDR2 is SASEGT. The CDR3 spans 14 residues. V lost 7 bases to trimming and J lost 4 bases; unmatched junction nucleotides: 7. The CDR3 protein is CASISGQGIETQYF. CDR3 nucleotide sequence: TGTGCCAGCATATCGGGACAGGGTATAGAGACCCAGTACTTC.

This clonotype was found a few times. The V gene is TRBV6-2 or TRBV6-3, the J gene TRBJ1-1; weak D call: TRBD1 (5 bases). The CDR3 loop spans 15 amino acids. V was cut by 0 bases and J by 4 bases, with 12 bases left in between. Germline V gene lookup returns CDR1 MNHEY and CDR2 SVGEGT. In nucleotides, the CDR3 is TGTGCCAGCAGTTACTCGGGCAGCGGGGCCACTGAAGCTTTCTTT. It yields the protein CASSYSGSGATEAFF.

The chain couples TRBV6-1 to TRBJ2-7, with TRBD1 matching 7 bases. The ends lost 3 bases at V and 0 bases at J; junction bases unmatched: 5. The germline CDR1 and CDR2 sequences are MNHNS and SASEGT. The CDR3 covers 15 residues. The CDR3 loop reads CASSDRGSHSYEQYF. The DNA of the CDR3 is TGTGCCAGCAGTGACAGGGGGTCTCACTCCTACGAGCAGTACTTC.

This clonotype is medium-sized by share. The rearrangement links TRBV6-1 to TRBJ2-3; 7 bases align to TRBD2. The CDR3 runs to 15 residues. After removal of 7 bases from V and 2 bases from J, the junction contained 9 bases not matched to a gene. Germline values: CDR1 MNHNS, CDR2 SASEGT. CDR3 DNA sequence: TGTGCCAGCAAAAGGCGAGGGAGGGCCACAGATACGCAGTATTTT. It specifies CASKRRGRATDTQYF.

This rearrangement joins TRBV6-1 to TRBJ2-1, with 10 bases fitting TRBD2. CDR1 and CDR2 from the germline V gene are MNHNS and SASEGT. The CDR3 is 15 residues long. Trimming removed 2 bases from V and 10 bases from J; junction bases left unmatched: 8. CDR3 sequence reads: CASSESLAGAYEQFF. Here the CDR3 DNA reads TGTGCCAGCAGTGAAAGTCTAGCGGGAGCCTACGAGCAGTTCTTC.

The chain's CDR3 is CASSYEFEQFF. CDR3 nucleotide sequence: TGTGCCAGCAGTTACGAGTTTGAGCAGTTCTTC. This chain connects TRBV6-5 to TRBJ2-1; unclear D gene. Germline CDR1 MNHEY, CDR2 SVGAGI. The CDR3 is made up of 11 amino acids. Between the trimmed V and J ends, which lost 2 bases and 9 bases, there was a span of 5 bases.

This clonotype was detected many times. The rearrangement joins TRBV12-3 or TRBV12-4 to TRBJ2-7; 8 nucleotides line up with TRBD2. The CDR3 totals 13 residues. After removal of 6 bases from V and 3 bases from J, the junction contained 4 bases not matched to a gene. Here the CDR3 DNA reads TGTGCCAGCAGCCGGACTAGCAGCTACGAGCAGTACTTC. Translating gives CASSRTSSYEQYF.

This chain's CDR3 is CASRSGGGVVGGGSQDTQYF. The CDR3 DNA follows: TGTGCCAGCAGGAGCGGGGGCGGGGTAGTCGGGGGGGGCAGCCAAGATACGCAGTATTTT. The genes are TRBV27 and TRBJ2-3, with 8 bases fitting TRBD2. This CDR3 has 20 amino acids. Germline assignment: CDR1 MNHEY and CDR2 SMNVEV (reference sequence). Trimming at V came to 6 bases and at J to 5 bases, leaving 25 bases not matched to a gene.

In its sample, this clonotype ranks as medium-sized. The junction departs from the called germline gene at one end, perhaps through a read error. The J gene is TRBJ2-5, the V gene TRBV7-2, with a weak D call TRBD2 (5 bases). This CDR3 comprises 12 residues. The germline CDR1 and CDR2 sequences are SGHTA and FQGNSA. CDR3 amino acids: CASSLAGETQYF. The CDR3 DNA reads as TGTGCCAGCAGCCTAGCCGGAGAGACCCAGTACTTC.

The chain carries TRBV6-1 and TRBJ2-4; tentatively, D is TRBD2 (7 bases). The CDR3 extends over 15 amino acids. CDR1 is MNHNS and CDR2 is SASEGT in the germline V gene. CDR3: CGRSEWGRGAGIQYF. CDR3 nucleotides: TGTGGCAGGAGTGAATGGGGCCGGGGGGCAGGCATTCAGTACTTC.

This chain uses TRBV6-1 with TRBJ2-3, with D perhaps TRBD2 (7 bases). The DNA end is more similar to TRBJ2-7, so the J call may be wrong. The CDR3 totals 16 residues. Germline CDR1 is MNHNS and CDR2 is SASEGT. The CDR3 DNA sequence: TGTGCCAGCAGGGGGAACGGGGGGCGCGGCCAAGAGACGCAGTACTTC. As protein: CASRGNGGRGQETQYF.

V and J are TRBV7-2 and TRBJ2-2; 7 nucleotides align to TRBD1. Trimming at V came to 5 bases and at J to 1 base, leaving 1 base not matched to a gene. Germline V CDR1 and CDR2: SGHTA, FQGNSA. This CDR3 is 14 amino acids long. The CDR3 DNA is TGTGCCAGCAGCCGACAGGGGAACACCGGGGAGCTGTTTTTT. Translating it yields CASSRQGNTGELFF. The variable domain in full, with the rest retrieved from reference TRBV7-2 and TRBJ2-2, is GAGVSQSPSNKVTEKGKDVELRCDPISGHTALYWYRQSLGQGLEFLIYFQGNSAPDKSGLPSDRFSAERTGGSVSTLTIQRTQQEDSAVYLCASSRQGNTGELFFGEGSRLTVL.

The chain carries TRBV6-1 and TRBJ2-1; the match to TRBD1 covers 7 bases. There are 15 residues in the CDR3. CDR1 and CDR2 from the germline V gene are MNHNS and SASEGT. The J segment lost 5 bases and the V segment lost 6 bases, leaving 10 bases of the junction unmatched. DNA for the CDR3: TGTGCCAGCAGCCGACTGACAGGGAAGGACAATGAGCAGTTCTTC. Its protein product is CASSRLTGKDNEQFF.

The sample holds a few counts of this clonotype. The gene calls are TRBV27 and TRBJ2-1; D is perhaps TRBD2 (6 bases). Matching the DNA end better, TRBJ2-7 makes the J call doubtful. Germline assignment: CDR1 MNHEY and CDR2 SMNVEV (reference sequence). The CDR3 covers 15 residues. In DNA, the CDR3 is TGTGCCAGCAGTTTATGGTCTAGCGCAAACAATGAGCAGTACTTC. It specifies CASSLWSSANNEQYF.

The chain couples TRBV6-1 to TRBJ2-3, with 10 bases that match TRBD2. Unmatched junction bases numbered 6, after V lost 6 bases and J lost 3 bases. Per germline, CDR1 MNHNS and CDR2 SASEGT. This CDR3 has 15 amino acids. The CDR3 DNA is TGTGCCAGCAGGAAACCGGGACTAGCGACAGATACGCAGTATTTT. Its protein product is CASRKPGLATDTQYF.

The V and J genes are TRBV6-1 and TRBJ2-7; the D gene is possibly TRBD2 (5 bases). Trimming removed 8 bases from V and 6 bases from J, with 20 bases in between. Germline CDR1 MNHNS, CDR2 SASEGT. The CDR3 contains 14 residues. The CDR3 DNA sequence: TGTGCCAGCCTAAGATCGAGGGCCGCCGGCGAGCAGTACTTC. Translating gives CASLRSRAAGEQYF.

Of note for this clonotype: One junction end disagrees with the germline gene, perhaps due to a read error. The CDR3 reads CAGVGGGDQDTQYF. The CDR3 bases are TGTGCGGGGGTTGGGGGGGGTGACCAAGATACGCAGTATTTC. The genes are TRBV6-1 and TRBJ2-3; TRBD2 matches at 7 bases. CDR1 is MNHNS and CDR2 is SASEGT in the germline V gene. This CDR3 is built from 14 residues.

Details on this clonotype: Its ends do not fully match the called genes, so a read error is possible. The CDR3 DNA sequence: TGTGCCAGCAGCGGCAAGGGGGGGGGAGCGGAAGATATTCAGTACTTT. It specifies CASSGKGGGAEDIQYF. This chain links TRBV6-1 with TRBJ2-3, with D possibly TRBD2 on 7 matching bases. Per the germline V gene, CDR1 is MNHNS and CDR2 is SASEGT. The CDR3 is 16 amino acids.

The rearrangement uses TRBV7-2 and TRBJ2-1; D is possibly TRBD2 (6 bases). V was trimmed by 8 bases and J by 2 bases, leaving 10 bases between them. This CDR3 has 13 residues. From germline, CDR1 is SGHTA and CDR2 FQGNSA. CDR3 amino acids: CASFSGTYNEQFF. The CDR3 DNA reads as TGTGCCAGCTTTAGCGGAACCTACAATGAGCAGTTCTTC.